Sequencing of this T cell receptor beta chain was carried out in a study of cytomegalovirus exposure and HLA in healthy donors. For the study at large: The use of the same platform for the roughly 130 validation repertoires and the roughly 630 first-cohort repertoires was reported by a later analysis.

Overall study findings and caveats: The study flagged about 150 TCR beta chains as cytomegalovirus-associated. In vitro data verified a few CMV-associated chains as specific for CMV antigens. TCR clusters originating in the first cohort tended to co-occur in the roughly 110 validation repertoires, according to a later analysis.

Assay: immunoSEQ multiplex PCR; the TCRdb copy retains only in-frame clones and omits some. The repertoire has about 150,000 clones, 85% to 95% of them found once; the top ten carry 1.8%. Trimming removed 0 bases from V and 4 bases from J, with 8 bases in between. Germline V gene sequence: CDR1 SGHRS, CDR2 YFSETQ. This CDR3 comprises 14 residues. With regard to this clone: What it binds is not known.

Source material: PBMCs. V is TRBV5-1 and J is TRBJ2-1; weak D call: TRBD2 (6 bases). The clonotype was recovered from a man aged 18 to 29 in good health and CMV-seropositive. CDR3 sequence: CASSLVAGYNEQFF. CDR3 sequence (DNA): TGCGCCAGCAGCTTGGTTGCGGGGTACAATGAGCAGTTCTTC.